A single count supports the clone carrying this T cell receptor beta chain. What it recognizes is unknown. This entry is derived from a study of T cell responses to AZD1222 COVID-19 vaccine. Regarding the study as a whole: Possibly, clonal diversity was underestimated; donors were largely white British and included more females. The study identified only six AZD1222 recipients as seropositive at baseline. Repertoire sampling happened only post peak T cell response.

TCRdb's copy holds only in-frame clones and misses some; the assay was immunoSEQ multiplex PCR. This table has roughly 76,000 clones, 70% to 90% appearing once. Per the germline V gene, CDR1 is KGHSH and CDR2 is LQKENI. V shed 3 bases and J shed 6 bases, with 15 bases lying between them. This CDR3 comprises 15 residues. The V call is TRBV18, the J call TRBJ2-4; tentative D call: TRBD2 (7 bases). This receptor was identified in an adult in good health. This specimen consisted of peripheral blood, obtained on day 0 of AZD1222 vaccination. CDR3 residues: CASSPGNREGNIQYF. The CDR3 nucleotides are TGTGCCAGCTCACCGGGGAACAGGGAGGGAAACATTCAGTACTTC.